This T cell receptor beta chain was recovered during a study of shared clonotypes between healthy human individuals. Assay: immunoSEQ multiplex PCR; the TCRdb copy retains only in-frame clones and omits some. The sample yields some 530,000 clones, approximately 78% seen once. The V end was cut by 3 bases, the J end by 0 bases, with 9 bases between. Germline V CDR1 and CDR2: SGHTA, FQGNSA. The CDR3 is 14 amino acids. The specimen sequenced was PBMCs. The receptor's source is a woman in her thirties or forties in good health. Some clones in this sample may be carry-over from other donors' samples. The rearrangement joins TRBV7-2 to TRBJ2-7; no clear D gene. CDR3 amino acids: CASSLNGFSYEQYF. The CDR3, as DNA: TGTGCCAGCAGCTTGAACGGGTTCTCCTACGAGCAGTACTTC.